Shown below are 32 T cell receptor beta chains from a single sample sequenced in a study of regulatory T cells in long-lasting Graves disease. To make TCR beta libraries, researchers used iRepertoire HTBI primers and Arm-PCR of CDR3 regions. From the multiplex PCR reads, TCRdb called clonotypes with MiXCR, one entry per CDR3 protein. The sample has 310,000 or so distinct CDR3 sequences, about 20% seen once. The time point here: persistent/refractory GD, antithyroid drugs over 5 years with positive TRAb. Construction of the TCR library relied on RNA isolated from PBMCs. The source was peripheral blood mononuclear cells (PBMCs), collected when the disease was refractory, from a patient treated with antithyroid drugs. These receptors came from a female donor with Graves disease.

With respect to this clonotype: It is likely a read error, because the conserved phenylalanine at the end of the CDR3 is missing. The V gene is TRBV12-3 or TRBV12-4, the J gene TRBJ1-5; 7 bases map to TRBD1. The CDR3 sequence is 15 residues long. Unmatched junction bases numbered 5, after V lost 3 bases and J lost 3 bases. CDR3 sequence: CASSLGTATNQPQHL. The CDR3 nucleotides read TGTGCCAGCAGTTTGGGGACAGCTACCAATCAGCCCCAGCATCTT.

This clonotype occurred many times. V gene TRBV28 combines with J gene TRBJ1-1; D is ambiguous. Germline V lookup: CDR1 MDHEN, CDR2 SYDVKM. V gave up 1 base and J gave up 0 bases, with 9 bases separating them. There are 15 residues in the CDR3. The CDR3, as DNA: TGTGCCAGCAGTTTATTTCGGACGGTGAACACTGAAGCTTTCTTT. Encoded protein: CASSLFRTVNTEAFF.

The chain employs TRBV7-9 and TRBJ2-1; no definite D call. This CDR3 comprises 11 residues. Germline CDR1 SEHNR, CDR2 FQNEAQ (reference sequence). V was trimmed by 5 bases and J by 4 bases, leaving 3 bases between them. CDR3 nucleotide sequence: TGTGCCAGCAGCGATTACAATGAGCAGTTCTTC. Protein: CASSDYNEQFF.

J is TRBJ1-5 and V is TRBV5-1; D is possibly TRBD1 (5 bases). V lost 2 bases, J lost 3 bases, and 21 bases lay in between. The CDR3 has 18 amino acids. Germline lookup yields CDR1 SGHRS and CDR2 YFSETQ. The CDR3, as DNA: TGCGCCAGCAGCTTCGCCCCGGCTGGGACGGTTAACAATCAGCCCCAGCATTTT. The encoded protein is CASSFAPAGTVNNQPQHF.

V gene TRBV19 combines with J gene TRBJ2-2; possible D gene TRBD2, 6 bases. V was cut by 6 bases and J by 0 bases, with 11 bases left in between. Germline V lookup: CDR1 LNHDA, CDR2 SQIVND (reference sequence). This CDR3 spans 15 amino acids. The CDR3, as DNA: TGTGCCAGTAGAAGGGGACTTTCGAACACCGGGGAGCTGTTTTTT. Its protein is CASRRGLSNTGELFF.

This chain uses TRBV18 with TRBJ1-2; D not resolved. V was shortened by 3 bases and J by 8 bases, with 16 bases between the two germline ends. The germline V gene encodes CDR1 KGHSH and CDR2 LQKENI. The CDR3 sequence is 14 residues long. CDR3 residues: CASSPEQLLTGYTF. In nucleotides, the CDR3 is TGTGCCAGCTCACCGGAACAGCTCCTAACGGGCTACACCTTC.

The chain combines TRBV11-2 with TRBJ2-7; either TRBD1 or TRBD2 may fit D (5 bases each). Trimming cost V 5 bases and J 3 bases, with 17 bases left between them. CDR3 size: 15 residues. The germline V gene has CDR1 SGHAT and CDR2 FQNNGV. Here the CDR3 reads CASSTRSRQHYEQYF. Written as DNA, the CDR3 is TGTGCCAGCAGCACTAGATCTCGACAGCACTACGAGCAGTACTTC.

This clonotype has more than one count but fewer than ten. This chain joins TRBV7-9 and TRBJ2-7, with 8 bases lining up with TRBD2. The CDR3 runs to 16 residues. Germline CDR1 SEHNR, CDR2 FQNEAQ (reference sequence). Trimming took 4 bases from V and 4 from J; bases not matched to a gene: 12. The CDR3: CASSSPRGGGIYEQYF. Written as DNA, the CDR3 is TGTGCCAGCAGCTCACCACGGGGCGGGGGGATTTACGAGCAGTACTTC.

This clonotype was observed many times. The rearrangement joins TRBV6-1 to TRBJ1-5; D is unclear. The germline gives CDR1 MNHNS, CDR2 SASEGT. The ends were cut back, 8 bases at V and 6 bases at J, with 5 bases in the middle. CDR3 size: 10 residues. The CDR3 sequence is CASGSQPQHF. CDR3 nucleotide sequence: TGTGCCAGCGGCTCTCAGCCCCAGCATTTT.

The rearrangement links TRBV25-1 to TRBJ2-3; no reliable D call. The CDR3 loop spans 14 amino acids. Germline CDR1 is MGHDK and CDR2 is SYGVNS. The V and J ends lost 6 bases and 0 bases respectively, with 10 bases between them. The CDR3 spells CASSEQRSTDTQYF. CDR3 DNA sequence: TGTGCCAGCAGCGAGCAGAGAAGCACAGATACGCAGTATTTT. The variable domain in full, completed from reference TRBV25-1 and TRBJ2-3, reads EADIYQTPRYLVIGTGKKITLECSQTMGHDKMYWYQQDPGMELHLIHYSYGVNSTEKGDLSSESTVSRIRTEHFPLTLESARPSHTSQYLCASSEQRSTDTQYFGPGTRLTVL.

This clonotype was seen a handful of times. Germline is not matched at one junction end, which may reflect a read error. This rearrangement joins TRBV24-1 to TRBJ2-2; 9 bases match TRBD2. CDR1 is KGHDR, CDR2 SFDVKD, per germline. The CDR3 loop spans 17 amino acids. CDR3 DNA: TGTGCCACCAGTGACACCGCGGGGGGGCGGAACGCCGGGGAGCTGTTTTTT. It codes for CATSDTAGGRNAGELFF.

This clonotype was picked up a small number of times. The chain recombines TRBV6-1 with TRBJ2-3, with 8 bases identical to TRBD1. The V gene end was trimmed by 4 bases and the J gene end by 1 base; junction bases not matched to a gene: 7. The CDR3 runs to 16 residues. Germline loops: CDR1 MNHNS, CDR2 SASEGT. The CDR3 nucleotides read TGTGCCAGCAGTGCCCAGGGGGCGTTGGGCACAGATACGCAGTATTTT. It specifies CASSAQGALGTDTQYF.

This clonotype occurred a few times. DNA for the CDR3: TGTGCCATCCCCCTGACGAAGAACACTGAAGCTTTCTTT. Residues: CAIPLTKNTEAFF. The chain is built from TRBV10-3 and TRBJ1-1; D uncertain. The CDR3 is 13 amino acids. Trimming left V 8 bases short and J 1 base short, with 11 bases between. Germline V lookup: CDR1 ENHRY, CDR2 SYGVKD.

This chain connects TRBV28 to TRBJ2-3; TRBD2 aligns across 10 bases. The CDR3 is made up of 16 amino acids. Germline values: CDR1 MDHEN, CDR2 SYDVKM. J was trimmed by 5 bases and V by 3 bases; bases with no gene match: 8. The DNA of the CDR3 is TGTGCCAGCAGTTTTTCTAGCGGGAGAGGGGGAGATACGCAGTATTTT. Translating it yields CASSFSSGRGGDTQYF.

This clonotype was seen a few times. The rearrangement joins TRBV6-1 to TRBJ1-1; TRBD1 is a possible D gene (6 bases). Germline loops: CDR1 MNHNS, CDR2 SASEGT. The CDR3 runs to 16 residues. V lost 6 bases to trimming and J lost 5 bases, with 22 bases between them. DNA of the CDR3: TGTGCCAGCAGCCGATACAGGGCAGGGCCGAGGACTGAAGCTTTCTTT. It is translated as CASSRYRAGPRTEAFF.

This clonotype was seen a few times. The V call is TRBV2, the J call TRBJ1-3; 7 bases align to TRBD1. This CDR3 is 15 amino acids long. V shed 4 bases and J 3 bases; nucleotides not matched to a gene: 6. The germline V gene has CDR1 SNHLY and CDR2 FYNNEI. This chain's CDR3 is CASSADRVDGNTIYF. The CDR3 DNA reads TGTGCCAGCAGTGCCGACAGGGTGGATGGAAACACCATATATTTT.

This clonotype was counted only a few times. The chain recombines TRBV19 with TRBJ1-2; D uncertain. Germline-derived CDR1 and CDR2 are LNHDA and SQIVND (reference sequence). V was clipped by 3 bases and J by 1 base, with 9 bases between them. CDR3 size: 14 residues. CDR3 DNA: TGTGCCAGTAGTATCTCGTCAGTTAACTATGGCTACACCTTC. Protein: CASSISSVNYGYTF.

The chain's CDR3 is CASSPPIEETQYF. CDR3 bases: TGTGCCAGCTCACCACCGATAGAAGAGACCCAGTACTTC. The chain has TRBV6-1 and TRBJ2-5; D not certain. Germline V gene data show CDR1 as MNHNS and CDR2 as SASEGT. Trimming stripped 8 bases from V and 3 bases from J, with 13 bases between. This CDR3 is built from 13 residues.

This rearrangement joins TRBV7-2 to TRBJ1-3; a possible D gene is TRBD1 (6 bases). The CDR3 length is 16 residues. Germline CDR1 is SGHTA and CDR2 is FQGNSA. Trimming took 7 bases from V and 0 from J, leaving 16 bases between them. CDR3 bases: TGTGCCAGCACCCAATTCCGGGGGGCCTCTGGAAACACCATATATTTT. Amino acid sequence: CASTQFRGASGNTIYF.

This chain connects TRBV4-1 to TRBJ2-2, with TRBD2 identical over 9 bases. The germline V gene has CDR1 MGHRA and CDR2 YSYEKL. The CDR3 loop spans 16 amino acids. V was pared by 7 bases and J by 0 bases, with 6 bases of the junction left unmatched. The CDR3 loop reads CASTRGGGANTGELFF. The CDR3 nucleotides read TGCGCCAGCACTCGCGGCGGGGGGGCGAACACCGGGGAGCTGTTTTTT.

This chain joins TRBV7-2 and TRBJ2-3; D is possibly TRBD2 (5 bases). Germline V gene lookup returns CDR1 SGHTA and CDR2 FQGNSA. V lost 2 bases, J lost 5 bases, and 11 bases lay in between. This CDR3 spans 14 amino acids. The CDR3 DNA reads TGTGCCAGCAGCTTAAGGACTGCAGGAGATACGCAGTATTTT. It codes for CASSLRTAGDTQYF.

The rearrangement uses TRBV7-2 and TRBJ1-1; D is perhaps TRBD1 (5 bases). Between the trimmed V and J ends, which lost 1 base and 7 bases, there was a span of 10 bases. In germline, CDR1 is SGHTA, CDR2 FQGNSA. The CDR3 has 13 residues. The CDR3 loop is CASSLDRHIEAFF. The CDR3 DNA reads TGTGCCAGCAGCTTAGACAGGCATATTGAAGCTTTCTTT.

The rearrangement joins TRBV5-1 to TRBJ2-7; 9 bases align to TRBD1. Germline CDR1 and CDR2: SGHRS and YFSETQ. Germline trimming cut 3 bases from V and 5 bases from J; bases unmatched to any gene: 3. There are 13 residues in the CDR3. The CDR3 region has the DNA TGCGCCAGCAGCTGGAGACAGGGGGACGAGCAGTACTTC. Translated: CASSWRQGDEQYF.

This clonotype was picked up many times. The chain links TRBV12-3 or TRBV12-4 to TRBJ1-1, with D uncertain. This CDR3 is built from 16 residues. Trimming took off 3 bases at V and 0 bases at J, with 14 bases between the two ends. For the CDR3, the DNA is TGTGCCAGCAGTTTTCAGCGACTCTCCATGAACACTGAAGCTTTCTTT. Its translation is CASSFQRLSMNTEAFF.

This clonotype has a count of ten or more. This sequence joins TRBV6-1 and TRBJ1-2, with 7 nucleotides matching TRBD1. Germline V gene data show CDR1 as MNHNS and CDR2 as SASEGT. There are 13 residues in the CDR3. The ends lost 8 bases at V and 4 bases at J; junction bases unmatched: 7. The CDR3 DNA sequence: TGTGCCAGCCAGAGGGGGCTTGGCTATGGCTACACCTTC. The encoded protein is CASQRGLGYGYTF.

Details on this clonotype: This clone may be a read error of a much larger clone one base away. The chain uses TRBV28 and TRBJ1-1; no reliable D call. In germline, CDR1 is MDHEN, CDR2 SYDVKM. CDR3 size: 12 residues. CDR3 nucleotide sequence: TGTGCCAGCAGTGCCTCCAGATCCCGAGCTTCCTTT. Translating it yields CASSASRSRASF.

For this clonotype: A read error may explain this, as a much larger clone is one base away. The rearrangement uses TRBV6-1 and TRBJ2-7; TRBD1 is a possible D gene (6 bases). The CDR3 loop spans 18 amino acids. Trimming stripped 0 bases from V and 3 bases from J, with 21 bases between. CDR1 MNHNS and CDR2 SASEGT come from the germline V gene. CDR3 nucleotides: TGTGCCAGCAGTGAAGCGGTGACTGGGGGCAGAAGGAACTACGAGCAGTACTTC. It specifies CASSEAVTGGRRNYEQYF.

This clonotype was detected a few times. The chain recombines TRBV2 with TRBJ2-7; tentatively, D is TRBD1 (5 bases). V was clipped by 3 bases and J by 2 bases, with 11 bases between them. The CDR3 runs 14 residues. CDR1 and CDR2 from the germline V gene are SNHLY and FYNNEI. The CDR3 loop is CASSDVTVPYEQYF. CDR3 bases: TGTGCCAGCAGTGACGTGACAGTACCCTACGAGCAGTACTTC.

The chain joins TRBV7-2 to TRBJ2-6; D gene ambiguous. In germline, CDR1 is SGHTA, CDR2 FQGNSA. This CDR3 comprises 15 residues. V was pared by 5 bases and J by 0 bases, with 8 bases between. The chain's CDR3 is CASSPDVSGANVLTF. The CDR3 DNA reads TGTGCCAGCAGCCCTGACGTCTCTGGGGCCAACGTCCTGACTTTC.

This clonotype has a count of ten or more. V gene TRBV30 combines with J gene TRBJ1-4, with D tentatively TRBD1 (5 bases). CDR1 is GTSNPN and CDR2 is SVGIG in the germline V gene (reference sequence). The CDR3 is made up of 13 amino acids. The V end lost 7 bases, the J end lost 4 bases, and 13 bases lay between the germline ends. DNA for the CDR3: TGTGCCTCTCAGACAGATGTTAATGAAAAACTGTTTTTT. Its translation is CASQTDVNEKLFF.

This clonotype was seen ten or more times. The rearrangement links TRBV12-5 to TRBJ1-2; D may be TRBD1 (5 bases). Trimming cost V 6 bases and J 4 bases, with 39 bases left between them. CDR1 LGHNT and CDR2 FRNRAP come from the germline V gene. CDR3 length: 22 amino acids. In nucleotides, the CDR3 is TGTGCTAGTGGCCTCACCTCGACAGTTCGCTTCTATATCCCAGTTCGCTTCTATGGCTACACCTTC. Translation: CASGLTSTVRFYIPVRFYGYTF.

The chain couples TRBV18 to TRBJ2-1, with TRBD2 as a possible D gene (6 bases). This CDR3 spans 15 amino acids. Germline CDR1 and CDR2: KGHSH and LQKENI. The V end lost 0 bases, the J end lost 8 bases, and 14 bases lay between the germline ends. DNA for the CDR3: TGTGCCAGCTCACCACCTAGATCGTGGGAGGATGAGCAGTTCTTC. It is translated as CASSPPRSWEDEQFF.